The source of this T cell receptor (beta chain) is a study of blood T cell repertoires in COVID-19. Study at large: Acute and convalescent COVID-19 specimens originated in the United States, Italy and Spain. T cells, B-cell-depleted T cells, or PBMCs supplied cDNA or gDNA.

CDR1 and CDR2 (germline): MGHRA, YSYEKL. The CDR3 runs 16 residues. The ends were cut back, 0 bases at V and 1 base at J, with 12 bases in the middle. Study processing details: How many nucleated cells were present was estimated from reference gene primer amplification. Sequenced by immunoSEQ multiplex PCR; TCRdb stores in-frame clones only, minus some. The DNA gave D and trimming, while V, J and clone size come from that table. The sample records roughly 140,000 clones, about 80% being singletons. This clone was seen only a few times. The sequenced sample was peripheral blood. This receptor was identified in a man between 65 and 80 years old who had recovered from COVID-19. This sequence joins TRBV4-1 and TRBJ1-1; possibly TRBD1 for D (5 bases). This CDR3 reads CASSQDPQGGNTEAFF. In DNA, the CDR3 is TGCGCCAGCAGCCAAGATCCTCAGGGTGGGAACACTGAAGCTTTCTTT.